This TCR beta chain was identified in a study of T cells in Graves' hyperthyroidism and ophthalmopathy. Across the study: Peripheral blood was drawn at first diagnosis, prior to all treatment.

Uncontrolled infection, other autoimmune disease, pregnancy and lactation each barred patients from inclusion. Out of 10 ml of fresh peripheral blood came the PBMCs. Authors of the study amplified TCR beta CDR3 regions from RNA transcripts. The HTBI set primed first-round TCR CDR3 RT-PCR. TCRdb re-called the multiplex PCR reads through MiXCR, storing one row per CDR3 protein. Here the sample spans 700,000 or so distinct CDR3 sequences, about 15% being singletons. The V end lost 5 bases, the J end lost 6 bases, and 16 bases lay between the germline ends. This CDR3 has 14 amino acids. The germline V gene encodes CDR1 SEHNR and CDR2 FQNEAQ (reference sequence).

The sequenced material came from blood. This TCR was recovered from a man aged 18 to 29 with Graves' hyperthyroidism. The chain is built from TRBV7-9 and TRBJ2-5; D possibly matches TRBD1 or TRBD2 (5 bases each). The CDR3 reads CASSPPLGEQTQYF. CDR3 DNA: TGTGCCAGCAGCCCCCCCTTGGGGGAACAGACCCAGTACTTC.